Here is one T cell receptor beta chain with its context. No antigen is known for it. TCRdb keeps only in-frame clones here, not all; method: immunoSEQ multiplex PCR. The table lists 65,000 to 90,000 clones, nearly 75% of them singletons, with less than 2.5% in the top ten. The entry originates in a study of vaccination effects on CD4 cells after COVID-19. Culture lasted about ten days before CD4+ T cell isolation. Participants were given two doses of BNT162b2 or mRNA-1273 vaccine. Germline V gene data show CDR1 as KGHSH and CDR2 as LQKENI. This CDR3 has 14 amino acids. The V and J ends lost 2 bases and 7 bases respectively, with 12 bases between them.

This TCR derives from a human donor who received a COVID-19 vaccine. The chain employs TRBV18 and TRBJ1-5, with D maybe TRBD1 (5 bases). Specimen: CD4+ T cells from PBMCs cultured without peptide, collected after COVID-19 vaccination. The CDR3 loop reads CASSPAAGRQPQHF. Here the CDR3 DNA reads TGTGCCAGCTCACCAGCAGCAGGGCGGCAGCCCCAGCATTTT.